The sample holds many counts of the clone carrying this TCR beta chain. The sample originates from a study of regulatory T cells in long-lasting Graves disease. Stated time point: newly diagnosed GD, antithyroid drugs for less than 3 months. The authors made the TCR library using RNA they extracted from PBMCs. The source of the patients was an endocrinology department in Xi'an, China. A volume of around 8.7 milliliters of peripheral blood was collected in EDTA tubes. According to the study, TCR beta libraries were built with iRepertoire HTBI primers and CDR3-region Arm-PCR. TCRdb reanalysed the multiplex PCR reads using MiXCR and keeps one entry per CDR3 protein. The sample lists just over 600,000 distinct CDR3 sequences; 16% were seen once. Another study also made use of these data, one on T cells in Graves' hyperthyroidism and ophthalmopathy. That report adds: Each diagnosis was grounded in clinical symptoms, serum thyroxine and TRAb, thyroid ultrasound, and orbital computed tomography.

This receptor was taken from a woman aged 25 to 39 with Graves disease. The sequenced sample was peripheral blood mononuclear cells (PBMCs), obtained at new diagnosis, from a patient treated with antithyroid drugs.

CDR3 residues: CASTPVQGANTEAFF. The CDR3 DNA follows: TGTGCCAGCACCCCAGTTCAGGGGGCGAACACTGAAGCTTTCTTT. The chain uses TRBV9 and TRBJ1-1, with 8 bases aligning to TRBD1. Germline-derived CDR1 and CDR2 are SGDLS and YYNGEE. J gave up 1 base and V 6 bases, and 8 bases lay outside the gene matches. The CDR3 covers 15 residues.